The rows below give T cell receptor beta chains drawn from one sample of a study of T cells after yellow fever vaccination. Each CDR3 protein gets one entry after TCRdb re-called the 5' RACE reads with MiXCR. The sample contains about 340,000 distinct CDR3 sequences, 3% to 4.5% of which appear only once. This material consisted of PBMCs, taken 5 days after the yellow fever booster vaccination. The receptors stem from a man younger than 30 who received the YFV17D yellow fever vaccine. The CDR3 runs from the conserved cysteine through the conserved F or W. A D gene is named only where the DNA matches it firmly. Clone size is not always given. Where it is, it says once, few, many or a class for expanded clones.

CDR3 DNA: TGCACCAGCAGTTTCCCGACTACCTTCGTCACAGATACGCAGTATTTT
CDR3 protein: CTSSFPTTFVTDTQYF
CDR3 length: 16
J gene: TRBJ2-3
V gene: TRBV27
clone size: -
D gene: -

CDR3 DNA: TGTGCCAGCAGTGAAGTTCAGGGGAAGGGCAGTGAAAAACTGTTTTTT
CDR3 protein: CASSEVQGKGSEKLFF
CDR3 length: 16
J gene: TRBJ1-4
V gene: TRBV25-1
clone size: few
D gene: -

CDR3 DNA: TGCGCCAGCAGCCAGGAAATGGTTTCTCAGCCCCAGCATTTT
CDR3 protein: CASSQEMVSQPQHF
CDR3 length: 14
J gene: TRBJ1-5
V gene: TRBV4-3
clone size: few
D gene: -

CDR3 DNA: TGTGCCAGCAGTTACGACAGTTCCCAGCATTTT
CDR3 protein: CASSYDSSQHF
CDR3 length: 11
J gene: TRBJ1-5
V gene: TRBV6-2/TRBV6-3
clone size: -
D gene: -

CDR3 DNA: TGTGCCAGCAGTTTGACTTCCGCCTCCTACGAGCAGTACTTC
CDR3 protein: CASSLTSASYEQYF
CDR3 length: 14
J gene: TRBJ2-7
V gene: TRBV12-3/TRBV12-4
clone size: many
D gene: -

CDR3 DNA: TGTGCCTGCCGAACGGGGACGGGTAATTCACCCCTCCACTTT
CDR3 protein: CACRTGTGNSPLHF
CDR3 length: 14
J gene: TRBJ1-6
V gene: TRBV30
clone size: -
D gene: -

CDR3 DNA: TGTGCCAGCAGTTGGACTAGCGGGGGCTACAATGAGCAGTTCTTC
CDR3 protein: CASSWTSGGYNEQFF
CDR3 length: 15
J gene: TRBJ2-1
V gene: TRBV6-2/TRBV6-3
clone size: many
D gene: TRBD2

CDR3 DNA: TGTGCTAGCAGCTTAGACAGGGCTAATTCACCCCTCCACTTT
CDR3 protein: CASSLDRANSPLHF
CDR3 length: 14
J gene: TRBJ1-6
V gene: TRBV7-7
clone size: many
D gene: TRBD1

CDR3 DNA: TGTGCCAGCAGCCGTAGACTGTCCTCTGGAAACACCATATATTTT
CDR3 protein: CASSRRLSSGNTIYF
CDR3 length: 15
J gene: TRBJ1-3
V gene: TRBV7-2
clone size: many
D gene: -

CDR3 DNA: TGCAGTGCTGCCCCGGTTAGCAATCAGCCCCAGCATTTT
CDR3 protein: CSAAPVSNQPQHF
CDR3 length: 13
J gene: TRBJ1-5
V gene: TRBV20-1
clone size: few
D gene: -

CDR3 DNA: TGTGCCAGCAGTTCGCCGGGACAGGGGGCTTATGGCTACACCTTC
CDR3 protein: CASSSPGQGAYGYTF
CDR3 length: 15
J gene: TRBJ1-2
V gene: TRBV6-6
clone size: few
D gene: TRBD1

CDR3 DNA: TGTGCCAGCAGGAAGGACGGTCTAGCCAAAAACATTCAGTACTTC
CDR3 protein: CASRKDGLAKNIQYF
CDR3 length: 15
J gene: TRBJ2-4
V gene: TRBV6-2/TRBV6-3
clone size: -
D gene: -

CDR3 DNA: TGCAGTGCTAGAGATTGGGGGGAGCGTGAAGCTTTCTTT
CDR3 protein: CSARDWGEREAFF
CDR3 length: 13
J gene: TRBJ1-1
V gene: TRBV20-1
clone size: many
D gene: -